These 15 T cell receptor beta chains came from one sample sequenced in a study of human T cells and chemical hapten exposure (dated by TCRdb to the early 2020s). Library preparation employed RACE. TCRdb shows the sequencer as NextSeq 500. TCRdb reanalyzed the raw reads on its own, using fastp at Q25 for trimming and MiXCR for clone calling, and kept in-frame beta chains. Identical CDR3 proteins give one entry, which carries the most common genes and DNA. Counted in this sample were fewer than 300,000 distinct CDR3 sequences; about 9% of them appeared once. Over 2% of the sample is in the top ten clones. This sample's time point label indicates: pre-sensitization, week 0. The sample's treatment or condition, from its label and the paper: therapeutic diphenylcyclopropenone sensitization with weekly scalp DPC. Sequenced here: whole blood, sampled in connection with sensitization to the hapten diphenylcyclopropenone (DPC). The source is a woman aged 40 to 50 with alopecia areata. Some clones in this sample may be carry-over from other donors' samples.

Ten or more counts support this clonotype. The rearrangement links TRBV6-2 or TRBV6-3 to TRBJ1-5; D is unclear. This CDR3 has 16 amino acids. V was shortened by 5 bases and J by 2 bases, with 16 bases between the two germline ends. Germline V CDR1 and CDR2: MNHEY, SVGEGT. In nucleotides, the CDR3 is TGTGCCAGCAGTCCGGGCCTGAAGGTTGGCAATCAGCCCCAGCATTTT. Protein sequence: CASSPGLKVGNQPQHF.

This clonotype was observed a few times. The rearrangement joins TRBV28 to TRBJ1-3; 9 bases line up with TRBD1. Germline V lookup: CDR1 MDHEN, CDR2 SYDVKM. This CDR3 contains 17 residues. Germline trimming cut 3 bases from V and 1 base from J; bases unmatched to any gene: 7. The chain's CDR3 is CASSFARQGVSGNTIYF. The CDR3 coding sequence is TGTGCCAGCAGTTTCGCTAGACAGGGGGTATCTGGAAACACCATATATTTT.

The CDR3 sequence is CASSEGLVYEQYF. The CDR3 DNA is TGTGCCAGCAGCGAAGGACTAGTCTACGAGCAGTACTTC. The chain has TRBV28 and TRBJ2-7; 7 bases are a match to TRBD2. The germline V gene has CDR1 MDHEN and CDR2 SYDVKM. The CDR3 spans 13 residues. J gave up 3 bases and V 6 bases, and 5 bases lay outside the gene matches.

This clonotype came up many times. CDR3 sequence reads: CATSRDTTGGHEKLFF. The CDR3 DNA follows: TGTGCCACCAGCAGAGATACTACAGGGGGACATGAAAAACTGTTTTTT. This rearrangement joins TRBV15 to TRBJ1-4; TRBD1 agrees at 8 bases. Germline V gene data show CDR1 as LNHNV and CDR2 as YYDKDF (reference sequence). This CDR3 is built from 16 residues. With V trimmed by 0 bases and J by 6 bases, 6 bases remained unmatched.

The rearrangement links TRBV20-1 to TRBJ1-2; D is possibly TRBD1 (5 bases). CDR1 is DFQATT and CDR2 is SNEGSKA in the germline V gene (reference sequence). Trimming pared 6 bases from V and 6 bases from J, leaving 17 bases between. This CDR3 spans 13 amino acids. The CDR3, as DNA: TGCAGTGCCCCTACGTCCTGGGGGGATGGCTACACCTTC. Its protein product is CSAPTSWGDGYTF.

V and J are TRBV7-8 and TRBJ2-7, with 8 nucleotides matching TRBD1. Trimming removed 5 bases from V and 3 bases from J; junction bases left unmatched: 6. The CDR3 length is 14 residues. Germline V CDR1 and CDR2: SGHVS, FQNEAQ. In nucleotides, the CDR3 is TGTGCCAGCAGCCCCTCCGGGACAGGCTACGAGCAGTACTTC. This sequence encodes CASSPSGTGYEQYF.

This clonotype turned up a few times. The V gene is TRBV6-5, the J gene TRBJ2-7; D is unresolved. This CDR3 region has 14 residues. V was trimmed by 6 bases and J by 3 bases, leaving 15 bases between them. CDR1 is MNHEY, CDR2 SVGAGI, per germline. CDR3 sequence (DNA): TGTGCCAGCAGCCCCCTAGGTGGGGTCTACGAGCAGTACTTC. It codes for CASSPLGGVYEQYF.

This clonotype was seen only a few times. A read error may produce the germline difference seen at one junction end. The V gene is TRBV6-5, the J gene TRBJ1-1; D is ambiguous. The CDR3 has 10 residues. Germline V gene lookup returns CDR1 MNHEY and CDR2 SVGAGI. CDR3 sequence: CASSYYPQIF. DNA of the CDR3: TGTGCCAGCAGTTACTACCCGCAAATCTTT.

V is TRBV20-1 and J is TRBJ2-3; D ambiguous. The CDR3 runs 12 residues. The germline gives CDR1 DFQATT, CDR2 SNEGSKA (reference sequence). The germline V and J ends were trimmed by 6 bases and 4 bases, with 11 bases remaining between them. The CDR3 protein is CSALGAADTQYF. CDR3 nucleotide sequence: TGCAGTGCCCTCGGCGCCGCAGATACGCAGTATTTT.

The gene calls are TRBV7-2 and TRBJ2-1, with 11 bases lining up with TRBD1. The V segment lost 4 bases and the J segment 6 bases; nucleotides outside the gene matches: 5. Germline CDR1 and CDR2: SGHTA and FQGNSA. The CDR3 sequence is 15 residues long. Written as DNA, the CDR3 is TGTGCCAGCAGCTCCCGGGACAGGGGGGTCAATGAGCAGTTCTTC. Translating gives CASSSRDRGVNEQFF.

There are a few counts of this clonotype. The V call is TRBV20-1, the J call TRBJ2-5, with D perhaps matching TRBD1 or TRBD2 (5 bases each). V lost 3 bases to trimming and J lost 5 bases, with 16 bases between them. The CDR3 totals 14 residues. Germline loops: CDR1 DFQATT, CDR2 SNEGSKA (reference sequence). The DNA of the CDR3 is TGCAGTGCTAGGCCCCAGCCTGGGGACGAGACCCAGTACTTC. Encoded protein: CSARPQPGDETQYF.

This clonotype was seen a few times. The chain recombines TRBV19 with TRBJ1-5; D gene uncertain. CDR1 LNHDA and CDR2 SQIVND come from the germline V gene (reference sequence). The CDR3 runs to 16 residues. V lost 5 bases and J lost 3, with 17 bases in between. Here the CDR3 reads CASSGEKVSVNQPQHF. CDR3 DNA: TGTGCCAGTAGTGGGGAGAAGGTTTCGGTCAATCAGCCCCAGCATTTT.

This clonotype was recorded at least ten times. The chain carries TRBV10-3 and TRBJ2-1, with D unresolved. V lost 0 bases and J 12 bases, leaving 12 bases between the germline ends. The germline gives CDR1 ENHRY, CDR2 SYGVKD. CDR3 length equals 13 residues. The CDR3 DNA reads TGTGCCATCAGTGAGTCGCAGGTAGAATGGCAGTTCTTC. This encodes CAISESQVEWQFF.

A few counts support this clonotype. The gene calls are TRBV12-3 or TRBV12-4 and TRBJ2-3; 12 bases align to TRBD2. With V trimmed by 5 bases and J by 5 bases, 11 bases remained unmatched. The CDR3 is 17 amino acids. CDR3 bases: TGTGCCAGCAGTCGGTTTCTAGCGGGAGGGCAGGGAGATACGCAGTATTTT. This encodes CASSRFLAGGQGDTQYF.

The rearrangement uses TRBV7-2 and TRBJ2-7, with D uncertain. CDR1 is SGHTA, CDR2 FQGNSA, per germline. Trimming stripped 1 base from V and 9 bases from J, with 16 bases between. CDR3 length: 14 residues. CDR3: CASSLVQDAWGQYF. The CDR3 coding sequence is TGTGCCAGCAGCTTAGTTCAGGACGCGTGGGGGCAGTACTTC. The entire variable domain, with the rest obtained from reference TRBV7-2 and TRBJ2-7, is as follows: GAGVSQSPSNKVTEKGKDVELRCDPISGHTALYWYRQSLGQGLEFLIYFQGNSAPDKSGLPSDRFSAERTGGSVSTLTIQRTQQEDSAVYLCASSLVQDAWGQYFGPGTRLTVT.